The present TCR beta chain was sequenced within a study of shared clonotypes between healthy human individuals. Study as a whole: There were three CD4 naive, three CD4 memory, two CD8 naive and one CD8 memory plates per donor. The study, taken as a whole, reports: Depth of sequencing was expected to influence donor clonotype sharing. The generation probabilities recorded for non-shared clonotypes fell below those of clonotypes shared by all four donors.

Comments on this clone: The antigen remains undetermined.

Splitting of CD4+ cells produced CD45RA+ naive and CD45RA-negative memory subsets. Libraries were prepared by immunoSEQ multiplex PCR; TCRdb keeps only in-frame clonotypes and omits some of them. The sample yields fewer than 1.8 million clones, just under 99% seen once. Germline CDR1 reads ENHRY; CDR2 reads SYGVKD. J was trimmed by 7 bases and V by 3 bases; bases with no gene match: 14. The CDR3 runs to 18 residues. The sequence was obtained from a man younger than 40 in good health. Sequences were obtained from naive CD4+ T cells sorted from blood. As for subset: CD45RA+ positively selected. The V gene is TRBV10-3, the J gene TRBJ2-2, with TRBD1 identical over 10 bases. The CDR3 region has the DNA TGTGCCATCAGTGACCGCGTGGTGGGACAGGGGATTAACGGGGAGCTGTTTTTT. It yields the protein CAISDRVVGQGINGELFF.